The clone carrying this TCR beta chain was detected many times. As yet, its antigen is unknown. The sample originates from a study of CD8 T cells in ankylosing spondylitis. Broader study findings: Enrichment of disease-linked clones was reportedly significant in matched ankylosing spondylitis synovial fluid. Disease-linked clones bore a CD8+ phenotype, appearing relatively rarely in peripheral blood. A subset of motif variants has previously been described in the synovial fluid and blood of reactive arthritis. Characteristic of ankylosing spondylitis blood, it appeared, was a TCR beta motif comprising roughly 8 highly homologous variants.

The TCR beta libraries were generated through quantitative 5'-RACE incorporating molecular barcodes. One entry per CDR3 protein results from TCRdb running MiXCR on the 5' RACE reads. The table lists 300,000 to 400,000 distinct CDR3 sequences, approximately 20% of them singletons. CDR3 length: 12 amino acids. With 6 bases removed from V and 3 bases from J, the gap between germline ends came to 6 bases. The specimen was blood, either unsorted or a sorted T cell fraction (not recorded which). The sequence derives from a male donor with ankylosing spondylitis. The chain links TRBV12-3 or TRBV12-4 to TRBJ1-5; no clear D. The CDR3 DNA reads TGTGCCAGCAGCTTAAACAATCAGCCCCAGCATTTT. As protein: CASSLNNQPQHF.